This T cell receptor (beta chain) is drawn from a study of tumor and adjacent non-tumor tissue in lung cancer. Overall study: Histology: 12 adenocarcinoma, a couple of squamous cell carcinoma, 1 small cell lung cancer. Patients were aged roughly 31 to 76, approximately 11 men and about five women, stage I to III. Study-level results: Compared with tumor, normal lung showed significantly lower TCR diversity.

A modified ARM-PCR protocol with three rounds of nested PCR amplified TCRbeta. MiXCR was run by TCRdb on the multiplex PCR reads, yielding one entry per CDR3 protein. The sample records roughly 48,000 distinct CDR3 sequences, about two thirds being singletons. Many counts were recorded for this clonotype. The antigen is unknown. No cell sorting was done before RNA was extracted from the tissue. The normal lung tissue was taken more than 3 cm from the tumor edge. The sample was distant non-tumor lung tissue. The TCR sequence derives from a woman in her 70s with non-small cell lung cancer.

CDR3 nucleotide sequence: TGTGCCTGGGCGGCTAGCGACACCGGGGAGCTGTTTTTT. Translating it yields CAWAASDTGELFF. This chain links TRBV30 with TRBJ2-2; D might be TRBD2 (6 bases). Per the germline V gene, CDR1 is GTSNPN and CDR2 is SVGIG (reference sequence). This CDR3 comprises 13 residues. V lost 5 bases, J lost 3 bases, and 10 bases lay in between.